This is a list of T cell receptor beta chains from one sample in a study of breast tumors, draining lymph nodes, adjacent tissues. TCRdb analysed the multiplex PCR reads with MiXCR anew, one entry per CDR3 protein. Of about 180,000 distinct CDR3 sequences listed, approximately 30% are singletons. Specimen: axillary lymph node tissue. Receptor source: a female donor with breast cancer. Some clones in this sample may be carry-over from other donors' samples. Each CDR3 is given with its conserved first and last residue. D genes are given only for firm matches. Rows give clone size only sometimes, using once, few, many, or a class for an expanded clone.

d_call: NA
clone_size: many
j_call: TRBJ1-6
v_call: TRBV15
cdr3_aa: CATSRVGGWDSPLHF
cdr3_nt: TGTGCCACCAGCAGAGTGGGGGGCTGGGATTCACCCCTCCACTTT

d_call: NA
clone_size: NA
j_call: TRBJ2-3
v_call: TRBV20-1
cdr3_aa: CSARGGRTDTQYF
cdr3_nt: TGCAGTGCTAGAGGGGGGCGCACAGATACGCAGTATTTT

d_call: TRBD1
clone_size: NA
j_call: TRBJ2-3
v_call: TRBV6-1
cdr3_aa: CASSADTGADTQYF
cdr3_nt: TGTGCCAGCAGTGCGGACACAGGGGCGGATACGCAGTATTTT

d_call: TRBD1
clone_size: NA
j_call: TRBJ2-1
v_call: TRBV27
cdr3_aa: CASSWDRNNEQFF
cdr3_nt: TGTGCCAGCAGTTGGGACAGGAACAATGAGCAGTTCTTC

d_call: NA
clone_size: NA
j_call: TRBJ2-2
v_call: TRBV9
cdr3_aa: CASSVMTGPGNTGELFF
cdr3_nt: TGTGCCAGCAGCGTAATGACCGGCCCTGGAAACACCGGGGAGCTGTTTTTT

d_call: NA
clone_size: many
j_call: TRBJ2-1
v_call: TRBV12-3/TRBV12-4
cdr3_aa: CASSQRGLNEQFF
cdr3_nt: TGTGCCAGCAGCCAAAGGGGTCTCAATGAGCAGTTCTTC

d_call: NA
clone_size: NA
j_call: TRBJ1-5
v_call: TRBV29-1
cdr3_aa: CSEGGSDQPQHF
cdr3_nt: TGCAGCGAAGGGGGGTCAGACCAGCCCCAGCATTTT

d_call: NA
clone_size: NA
j_call: TRBJ2-2
v_call: TRBV6-6
cdr3_aa: CAILDLNQSGELFF
cdr3_nt: TGTGCCATTCTGGACCTTAACCAATCCGGGGAGCTGTTTTTT

d_call: TRBD2
clone_size: NA
j_call: TRBJ2-7
v_call: TRBV6-1
cdr3_aa: CASATAGLAGLYEQYF
cdr3_nt: TGTGCCAGTGCGACTGCGGGGCTAGCGGGACTCTACGAGCAGTACTTC

d_call: TRBD1
clone_size: NA
j_call: TRBJ2-2
v_call: TRBV12-5
cdr3_aa: CASRIGQGLIFGGELFF
cdr3_nt: TGTGCTAGCAGAATCGGACAGGGCCTAATTTTTGGCGGGGAGCTGTTTTTT

d_call: NA
clone_size: NA
j_call: TRBJ1-2
v_call: TRBV29-1
cdr3_aa: CSVLRGTGDYGYTF
cdr3_nt: TGCAGCGTTCTCAGGGGCACCGGGGACTATGGCTACACCTTC

d_call: NA
clone_size: many
j_call: TRBJ1-3
v_call: TRBV7-8
cdr3_aa: CASSHPSGNTIYF
cdr3_nt: TGTGCCAGCAGCCACCCATCTGGAAACACCATATATTTT

d_call: TRBD2
clone_size: NA
j_call: TRBJ2-3
v_call: TRBV6-2/TRBV6-3
cdr3_aa: CASSPRGGPNTDTQYF
cdr3_nt: TGTGCCAGCAGCCCCCGGGGGGGCCCCAACACAGATACGCAGTATTTT

d_call: NA
clone_size: many
j_call: TRBJ2-3
v_call: TRBV4-2
cdr3_aa: CASSQDGQTLDTQYF
cdr3_nt: TGTGCCAGCAGCCAAGATGGGCAGACACTAGATACGCAGTATTTT

d_call: TRBD2
clone_size: once
j_call: TRBJ2-7
v_call: TRBV7-7
cdr3_aa: CASSSGLAGGPNSYEQYF
cdr3_nt: TGTGCTAGCAGCTCGGGACTAGCGGGGGGACCTAACTCCTACGAGCAGTACTTC

d_call: NA
clone_size: NA
j_call: TRBJ1-2
v_call: TRBV7-2
cdr3_aa: CASSLEGGRGVHGHTF
cdr3_nt: TGTGCCAGCAGCCTTGAGGGGGGGCGGGGGGTCCATGGCCACACCTTC

d_call: TRBD2
clone_size: NA
j_call: TRBJ2-5
v_call: TRBV2
cdr3_aa: CASSSGSGKETQYF
cdr3_nt: TGTGCCAGCAGTAGCGGGAGTGGGAAAGAGACCCAGTACTTC

d_call: NA
clone_size: NA
j_call: TRBJ1-4
v_call: TRBV12-3/TRBV12-4
cdr3_aa: CASSFAANEKLFF
cdr3_nt: TGTGCCAGCAGTTTCGCAGCTAATGAAAAACTGTTTTTT

d_call: TRBD2
clone_size: NA
j_call: TRBJ2-1
v_call: TRBV10-3
cdr3_aa: CAIRRALAGVDEQFF
cdr3_nt: TGTGCCATCAGGAGGGCTCTAGCGGGAGTGGATGAGCAGTTCTTC

d_call: NA
clone_size: many
j_call: TRBJ1-2
v_call: TRBV12-3/TRBV12-4
cdr3_aa: CASSLEFGHKSTF
cdr3_nt: TGTGCCAGCAGTTTAGAGTTCGGACACAAGTCCACCTTC

d_call: NA
clone_size: many
j_call: TRBJ2-1
v_call: TRBV20-1
cdr3_aa: CSASRGPRTNEQFF
cdr3_nt: TGCAGTGCCTCCCGAGGGCCAAGGACCAATGAGCAGTTCTTC

d_call: NA
clone_size: many
j_call: TRBJ1-2
v_call: TRBV6-1
cdr3_aa: CASGAGGQLNYGYTF
cdr3_nt: TGTGCCAGCGGGGCGGGGGGACAACTCAACTATGGCTACACCTTC

d_call: NA
clone_size: many
j_call: TRBJ2-3
v_call: TRBV7-9
cdr3_aa: CASNLRGVTDTQYF
cdr3_nt: TGTGCCAGCAACCTGAGAGGGGTCACAGATACGCAGTATTTT

d_call: TRBD2
clone_size: NA
j_call: TRBJ2-5
v_call: TRBV11-3
cdr3_aa: CASSQFRGTGGGQETRYF
cdr3_nt: TGTGCCAGCAGCCAATTTAGAGGGACCGGGGGGGGGCAAGAGACCCGGTACTTC

d_call: NA
clone_size: many
j_call: TRBJ2-7
v_call: TRBV4-2
cdr3_aa: CASSGDLGYGYEQYF
cdr3_nt: TGTGCCAGCAGCGGAGATCTAGGATACGGTTACGAGCAGTACTTC

d_call: NA
clone_size: NA
j_call: TRBJ2-5
v_call: TRBV2
cdr3_aa: CASGYQYF
cdr3_nt: TGTGCCAGCGGTTACCAGTACTTC

d_call: NA
clone_size: NA
j_call: TRBJ2-2
v_call: TRBV6-2/TRBV6-3
cdr3_aa: CASSYASGELFF
cdr3_nt: TGTGCCAGCAGTTACGCGTCAGGGGAGCTGTTTTTT

d_call: NA
clone_size: NA
j_call: TRBJ1-1
v_call: TRBV7-3
cdr3_aa: CASSIYLCSAGQTMNTEAFF
cdr3_nt: NA

d_call: NA
clone_size: many
j_call: TRBJ2-2
v_call: TRBV7-9
cdr3_aa: CASSLAGLNTGELFF
cdr3_nt: TGTGCCAGCAGCTTAGCTGGACTTAACACCGGGGAGCTGTTTTTT

d_call: TRBD1
clone_size: many
j_call: TRBJ2-7
v_call: TRBV7-9
cdr3_aa: CASSPITGDPHYEQYF
cdr3_nt: TGTGCCAGCAGCCCAATCACAGGGGACCCCCACTACGAGCAGTACTTC

d_call: TRBD2
clone_size: many
j_call: TRBJ2-5
v_call: TRBV20-1
cdr3_aa: CSASPGTRGETQYF
cdr3_nt: TGCAGTGCCTCTCCCGGGACTAGAGGAGAGACCCAGTACTTC

d_call: TRBD2
clone_size: NA
j_call: TRBJ2-2
v_call: TRBV13
cdr3_aa: CASSLGTGVVAGGVAGELFF
cdr3_nt: TGTGCCAGCAGCTTAGGGACAGGGGTCGTAGCGGGAGGGGTCGCCGGGGAGCTGTTTTTT

d_call: TRBD2
clone_size: many
j_call: TRBJ2-3
v_call: TRBV10-2
cdr3_aa: CASSPGLADTDTQYF
cdr3_nt: TGCGCCAGCAGCCCGGGACTAGCAGACACAGATACGCAGTATTTT

d_call: NA
clone_size: many
j_call: TRBJ1-2
v_call: TRBV4-1
cdr3_aa: CASSSEGGYGYTF
cdr3_nt: TGCGCCAGCAGCTCCGAGGGGGGGTATGGCTACACCTTC

d_call: TRBD1
clone_size: NA
j_call: TRBJ1-6
v_call: TRBV5-1
cdr3_aa: CASSRTGGLQSALHF
cdr3_nt: TGCGCCAGCAGCCGAACAGGGGGCCTGCAATCAGCCCTCCACTTT

d_call: NA
clone_size: many
j_call: TRBJ2-5
v_call: TRBV7-6
cdr3_aa: CASSSSAGPETQYF
cdr3_nt: TGTGCCAGCAGTTCTAGTGCGGGTCCAGAGACCCAGTACTTC

d_call: NA
clone_size: many
j_call: TRBJ2-7
v_call: TRBV18
cdr3_aa: CASSPVVTGSPYEQYF
cdr3_nt: TGTGCCAGCTCACCCGTCGTTACGGGTTCACCCTACGAGCAGTACTTC

d_call: NA
clone_size: NA
j_call: TRBJ2-1
v_call: TRBV9
cdr3_aa: CAGSVVFSYNEQFF
cdr3_nt: TGTGCCGGCAGCGTAGTTTTCTCCTACAATGAGCAGTTCTTC

d_call: NA
clone_size: many
j_call: TRBJ2-7
v_call: TRBV12-3/TRBV12-4
cdr3_aa: CASSRADGSGYEQYF
cdr3_nt: TGTGCCAGCAGCCGAGCTGACGGGAGCGGGTACGAGCAGTACTTC

d_call: NA
clone_size: many
j_call: TRBJ2-7
v_call: TRBV12-3/TRBV12-4
cdr3_aa: CASSPGTHEQYF
cdr3_nt: TGTGCCAGCAGTCCAGGGACGCACGAGCAGTACTTC

d_call: NA
clone_size: many
j_call: TRBJ1-5
v_call: TRBV7-9
cdr3_aa: CASSLCGQFLLDFSNQPQHF
cdr3_nt: TGTGCCAGCAGCTTATGCGGACAGTTTCTTTTGGATTTCAGCAATCAGCCCCAGCATTTT

d_call: NA
clone_size: many
j_call: TRBJ1-2
v_call: TRBV2
cdr3_aa: CASSEGTVGYGYTF
cdr3_nt: TGTGCCAGCAGTGAAGGGACAGTAGGCTATGGCTACACCTTC

d_call: NA
clone_size: NA
j_call: TRBJ2-1
v_call: TRBV24-1
cdr3_aa: CATGPPAVPRDEQFF
cdr3_nt: TGTGCCACCGGTCCGCCAGCCGTACCTAGGGATGAGCAGTTCTTC

d_call: NA
clone_size: medium-sized
j_call: TRBJ1-2
v_call: TRBV29-1
cdr3_aa: CSVATAWGNYGYTF
cdr3_nt: TGCAGCGTTGCCACCGCCTGGGGAAACTATGGCTACACCTTC

d_call: NA
clone_size: NA
j_call: TRBJ2-6
v_call: TRBV19
cdr3_aa: CASSITDYGANVLTF
cdr3_nt: TGTGCCAGTAGTATAACAGATTATGGGGCCAACGTCCTGACTTTC

d_call: NA
clone_size: NA
j_call: TRBJ2-1
v_call: TRBV11-3
cdr3_aa: CASSKRTGTSYNEQFF
cdr3_nt: TGTGCCAGCAGCAAAAGGACGGGTACCTCCTACAATGAGCAGTTCTTC

d_call: NA
clone_size: few
j_call: TRBJ2-6
v_call: TRBV11-2
cdr3_aa: CASTRIKGTGSGANVLTF
cdr3_nt: TGTGCCAGCACCCGAATTAAGGGCACGGGCTCTGGGGCCAACGTCCTGACTTTC

d_call: TRBD2
clone_size: many
j_call: TRBJ2-7
v_call: TRBV11-2
cdr3_aa: CASSFGGVAGGGDEQYF
cdr3_nt: TGTGCCAGCAGCTTCGGCGGGGTAGCGGGGGGCGGCGACGAGCAGTACTTC

d_call: TRBD2
clone_size: NA
j_call: TRBJ2-3
v_call: TRBV4-2
cdr3_aa: CASSRASGGADTQYF
cdr3_nt: TGTGCCAGCAGCCGGGCTAGCGGGGGGGCGGATACGCAGTATTTT

d_call: TRBD2
clone_size: NA
j_call: TRBJ2-1
v_call: TRBV7-3
cdr3_aa: CASGLLAGGCNEQFF
cdr3_nt: TGTGCCAGCGGGCTACTAGCGGGAGGGTGCAATGAGCAGTTCTTC

d_call: TRBD2
clone_size: NA
j_call: TRBJ2-3
v_call: TRBV15
cdr3_aa: CATSGLAGGTDTQYF
cdr3_nt: TGTGCCACCAGCGGATTAGCGGGGGGCACAGATACGCAGTATTTT

d_call: TRBD2
clone_size: many
j_call: TRBJ2-1
v_call: TRBV2
cdr3_aa: CASSEWGSGGNNEQFF
cdr3_nt: TGTGCCAGCAGTGAATGGGGTAGCGGGGGGAACAATGAGCAGTTCTTC

d_call: NA
clone_size: many
j_call: TRBJ1-1
v_call: TRBV6-1
cdr3_aa: CASSAGSVNTEAFF
cdr3_nt: TGTGCCAGCAGTGCGGGCAGTGTGAACACTGAAGCTTTCTTT

d_call: NA
clone_size: NA
j_call: TRBJ2-2
v_call: TRBV28
cdr3_aa: CASSLRLSGGELFF
cdr3_nt: TGTGCCAGCAGTTTAAGGTTGTCGGGAGGGGAGCTGTTTTTT